The rows below give T cell receptor beta chains drawn from one sample of a study of identical twins. TCRdb used MiXCR to reprocess the 5' RACE reads, holding one entry per CDR3 protein. Of 1.5 million to 2 million distinct CDR3 sequences in the sample, about 31% are singletons; the top ten hold under 0.35%. The source material was cord blood. Every receptor here comes from a newborn girl in good health. CDR3s include the opening cysteine and the closing phenylalanine or tryptophan. The D gene is left open where the match is weak. The listing skips clone size in some rows; elsewhere it reads once, few, many or a size class.

size,J,D,V,CDR3,DNA
-,TRBJ2-1,TRBD2,TRBV20-1,CSVRDWRLAGGDNEQFF,TGCAGTGTTAGAGATTGGAGACTAGCGGGAGGAGACAATGAGCAGTTCTTC
-,TRBJ2-1,-,TRBV27,CATKGPGPLWDEQFF,TGTGCCACCAAGGGTCCAGGGCCCTTGTGGGATGAGCAGTTCTTC
few,TRBJ2-1,-,TRBV2,CASSEQGSEQFF,TGTGCCAGCAGTGAACAAGGAAGTGAGCAGTTCTTC
few,TRBJ2-7,TRBD1,TRBV5-1,CASSLEGSNRGRQPSYEQYF,TGCGCCAGCAGCTTGGAAGGGTCTAACAGGGGCCGCCAACCCTCCTACGAGCAGTACTTC
-,TRBJ2-3,TRBD1,TRBV6-1,CASSGGQGTTDTQYF,TGTGCCAGCAGTGGGGGACAGGGGACCACAGATACGCAGTATTTT
-,TRBJ2-5,TRBD1,TRBV10-3,CAISDTGVGQETQYF,TGTGCCATCAGTGACACAGGGGTGGGTCAAGAGACCCAGTACTTC
-,TRBJ2-5,TRBD2,TRBV24-1,CATSIAGLAIDEQYF,TGTGCCACCAGTATAGCGGGACTAGCGATCGATGAGCAGTACTTC
-,TRBJ1-2,-,TRBV9,CASSHDGADGYTF,TGTGCCAGCAGCCATGACGGGGCGGATGGCTACACCTTC
few,TRBJ2-7,-,TRBV29-1,CSVELGRQGRPIISYEQYF,TGCAGCGTTGAGTTGGGGCGGCAAGGACGCCCTATTATCTCCTACGAGCAGTACTTC
-,TRBJ1-2,-,TRBV14,CASSQASGGYTF,TGTGCCAGCAGCCAAGCCTCGGGTGGCTACACCTTC
-,TRBJ2-1,TRBD2,TRBV6-2/TRBV6-3,CACSVSGTSVYNEQFF,TGTGCCTGCAGTGTATCCGGGACTAGCGTTTACAATGAGCAGTTCTTC
many,TRBJ1-2,TRBD1,TRBV29-1,CSVPPGQGFTNYGYTF,TGCAGCGTGCCTCCGGGACAGGGCTTTACTAACTATGGCTACACCTTC
-,TRBJ2-4,TRBD2,TRBV2,CASSAGRGVAKNIQYF,TGTGCCAGCAGTGCCGGGCGGGGGGTAGCCAAAAACATTCAGTACTTC
once,TRBJ1-2,-,TRBV20-1,CSAREGALRGSYGYTF,TGCAGTGCTAGAGAAGGAGCCCTCCGGGGATCCTATGGCTACACCTTC
-,TRBJ2-2,TRBD2,TRBV5-1,CASSLFPSGDTGELFF,TGCGCCAGCAGCTTGTTCCCTAGCGGGGACACCGGGGAGCTGTTTTTT
few,TRBJ1-3,-,TRBV12-3/TRBV12-4,CASRVRETGHRNTIYF,TGTGCCAGCAGGGTACGGGAGACAGGCCATCGAAACACCATATATTTT
-,TRBJ2-7,-,TRBV9,CASSGERETGTEEGQYF,TGTGCCAGCAGCGGAGAAAGAGAGACAGGGACGGAGGAGGGGCAGTACTTC
few,TRBJ2-7,TRBD2,TRBV3-1,CASSPKIAGANYEQYF,TGTGCCAGCAGTCCCAAAATAGCGGGAGCAAACTACGAGCAGTACTTC
few,TRBJ2-7,-,TRBV6-5,CASGGGGSIYEQYF,TGTGCCAGCGGGGGAGGGGGCTCTATCTACGAGCAGTACTTC
few,TRBJ2-6,-,TRBV27,CASSFLVRGISGANVLTF,TGTGCCAGCAGTTTTCTGGTGCGGGGAATCTCTGGGGCCAACGTCCTGACTTTC